This T cell receptor (beta chain) was identified in a study of graft-versus-host responses after intestinal transplantation. About the research overall: Multivisceral, liver-intestinal, or isolated intestinal grafts were transplanted into recipients. All recipients got anti-thymocyte globulin induction, then tacrolimus and steroids for 2 to 3 years.

In the case of this clone: The antigen remains unidentified.

General study results and limits: Elevated graft-versus-host to host-versus-graft clonal ratios in allografts were recorded for patients with graft-donor T cell macrochimerism. Recipient bone marrow held GvH clones, some seen earlier in ileum or blood.

The method was immunoSEQ multiplex PCR; TCRdb's version includes in-frame clones alone and lacks a portion of them. This sample has 85,000 to 90,000 clones, with 75% to 90% found just once. The length of the CDR3 is 17 residues. V was pared by 2 bases and J by 9 bases, with 13 bases of the junction left unmatched. CDR1 is SGHDT, CDR2 YYEEEE, per germline. The receptor was derived from a human donor who received an intestinal transplant. The sample here was unstimulated CD8+ T cells sorted from spleen or lymph node cells, taken before intestinal transplant. The rearrangement uses TRBV5-6 and TRBJ1-6, with 8 bases matching TRBD1. The CDR3 DNA reads TGTGCCAGCAGCTTTAATGAGGGGGGCAGGGGGCCTTCACCCCTCCACTTT. Its translation is CASSFNEGGRGPSPLHF.